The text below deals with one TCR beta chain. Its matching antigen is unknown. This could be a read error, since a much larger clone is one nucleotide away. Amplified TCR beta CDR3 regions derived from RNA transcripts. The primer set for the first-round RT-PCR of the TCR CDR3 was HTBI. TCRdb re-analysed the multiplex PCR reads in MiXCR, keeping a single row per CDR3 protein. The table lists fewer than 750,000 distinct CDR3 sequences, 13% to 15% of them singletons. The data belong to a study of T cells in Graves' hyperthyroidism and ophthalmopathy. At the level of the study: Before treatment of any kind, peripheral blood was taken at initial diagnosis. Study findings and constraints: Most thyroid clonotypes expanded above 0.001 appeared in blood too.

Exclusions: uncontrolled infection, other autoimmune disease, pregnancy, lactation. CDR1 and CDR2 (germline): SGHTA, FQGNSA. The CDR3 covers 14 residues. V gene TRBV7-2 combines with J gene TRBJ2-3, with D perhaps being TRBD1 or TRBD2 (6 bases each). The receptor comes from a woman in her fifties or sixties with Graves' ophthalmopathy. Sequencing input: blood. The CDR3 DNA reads TGTGCCAGCTTCCGGGGGCTTGACTCTGATACGCGGTATTTT. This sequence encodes CASFRGLDSDTRYF.